This paragraph covers one T cell receptor (beta chain) sequence. Original analysis: Reference gene primer amplification gave nucleated cell count estimates. This table comes from immunoSEQ multiplex PCR, and its TCRdb copy is limited to in-frame clones, with some not included. Clone size and the V and J calls come from that table; the DNA yielded D and trimming. The table shows approximately 670,000 clones, with about nine tenths occurring only once. Germline V gene sequence: CDR1 LGHDT, CDR2 YNNKEL (reference sequence). CDR3 length: 16 residues. J lost 4 bases, V lost 6 bases, and 7 bases had no gene match. The sample comes from a study of blood T cell repertoires in COVID-19. On the study more broadly: COVID-19 samples, acute and convalescent, were from the United States, Italy and Spain. Nucleic acid was either cDNA or gDNA, and it came from T cells, B-cell-depleted T cells, or PBMCs.

The sequence was collected from a woman younger than 30 with acute or convalescent COVID-19. The chain is built from TRBV3-1 (or the pseudogene TRBV3-2) and TRBJ2-5, with 14 bases identical to TRBD2. Sequencing was carried out using peripheral blood. The CDR3 sequence is CASRLFGTSGGETQYF. CDR3 in DNA: TGTGCCAGCAGATTATTCGGGACTAGCGGGGGAGAGACCCAGTACTTC.